These 20 T cell receptor beta chains were sequenced from one sample in a study of cytomegalovirus exposure and HLA in healthy donors. A multiplex PCR was run with 60 Vbeta primers and 13 Jbeta primers. The method was immunoSEQ multiplex PCR; TCRdb's version includes in-frame clones alone and lacks a portion of them. The sample holds about 110,000 clones. What was sequenced was PBMCs. These receptors originate from a man aged 18 to 29 in good health and CMV-seronegative.

CDR3 sequence (DNA): TGTGCCAGTATAGCCAGGGGGGACTACGAGCAGTACTTC. Protein product: CASIARGDYEQYF. The chain carries TRBV19 and TRBJ2-7; D is perhaps TRBD1 (7 bases). The CDR3 extends over 13 amino acids. Trimming cost V 7 bases and J 3 bases, with 13 bases left between them. Germline values: CDR1 LNHDA, CDR2 SQIVND (reference sequence). Full variable domain (missing parts from reference TRBV19 and TRBJ2-7): DGGITQSPKYLFRKEGQNVTLSCEQNLNHDAMYWYRQDPGQGLRLIYYSQIVNDFQKGDIAEGYSVSREKKESFPLTVTSAQKNPTAFYLCASIARGDYEQYFGPGTRLTVT.

J is TRBJ2-5 and V is TRBV6-5, with TRBD2 matching over 7 bases. Germline trimming cut 3 bases from V and 9 bases from J; bases unmatched to any gene: 1. This CDR3 spans 11 amino acids. Germline values: CDR1 MNHEY, CDR2 SVGAGI. The CDR3 DNA is TGTGCCAGCAGTTATGGGAGGGCCCAGTACTTC. Encoded protein: CASSYGRAQYF.

V gene TRBV6-1 combines with J gene TRBJ1-1; D perhaps matches TRBD1 (5 bases). CDR1 and CDR2 (germline): MNHNS, SASEGT. This CDR3 is 13 amino acids long. The ends were cut back, 8 bases at V and 4 bases at J, with 14 bases in the middle. In DNA, the CDR3 is TGTGCCAGCGGGGCCTCGTACCGCACTGAAGCTTTCTTT. This codes for CASGASYRTEAFF.

J is TRBJ1-1 and V is TRBV5-4, with D perhaps TRBD1 (5 bases). V gave up 5 bases and J gave up 3 bases, with 14 bases separating them. CDR3 length: 14 amino acids. CDR1 and CDR2 (germline): SGHNT, YYREEE (reference sequence). The CDR3 DNA is TGTGCCAGCAGTCCCGGGGGTTTCGACACTGAAGCTTTCTTT. Its translation: CASSPGGFDTEAFF.

The rearrangement links TRBV7-9 to TRBJ2-7, with 9 nucleotides matching TRBD1. The CDR3 runs to 16 residues. V was clipped by 5 bases and J by 6 bases; unmatched bases: 14. Germline V gene data show CDR1 as SEHNR and CDR2 as FQNEAQ (reference sequence). CDR3 sequence (DNA): TGTGCCAGCAGCCCTCCCTCCGGGACAGGGTTGGGCGAGCAGTACTTC. Amino acid sequence: CASSPPSGTGLGEQYF.

The V and J genes are TRBV5-1 and TRBJ2-5; D is unresolved. The J call could be wrong; TRBJ2-7 is a better fit for the DNA end. The CDR3 runs 14 residues. CDR1 is SGHRS, CDR2 YFSETQ, per germline. The CDR3 protein is CASSLDSFSYEQYF. The DNA for the CDR3 is TGCGCCAGCAGCTTGGACAGCTTCTCCTACGAGCAGTACTTC.

The J gene is TRBJ1-4, the V gene TRBV11-2, with a possible D match to TRBD1 (5 bases). The germline V gene encodes CDR1 SGHAT and CDR2 FQNNGV. V lost 6 bases and J lost 7, with 18 bases in between. The CDR3 is 15 residues long. CDR3 residues: CASSFAGTAGEKLFF. The CDR3 nucleotides read TGTGCCAGCAGTTTCGCCGGGACTGCGGGTGAAAAACTGTTTTTT. Variable domain in full (rest from reference TRBV11-2 and TRBJ1-4): EAGVAQSPRYKIIEKRQSVAFWCNPISGHATLYWYQQILGQGPKLLIQFQNNGVVDDSQLPKDRFSAERLKGVDSTLKIQPAKLEDSAVYLCASSFAGTAGEKLFFGSGTQLSVL.

The chain employs TRBV30 and TRBJ1-4, with D uncertain. V lost 0 bases and J 7 bases, leaving 9 bases between the germline ends. The CDR3 contains 13 residues. Germline values: CDR1 GTSNPN, CDR2 SVGIG (reference sequence). For the CDR3, the DNA is TGTGCCTGGAGTGTAGTAGCGGGTGAAAAACTGTTTTTT. Protein sequence: CAWSVVAGEKLFF.

The chain joins TRBV5-4 to TRBJ1-1; no reliable D call. The CDR3 runs to 13 residues. V was clipped by 0 bases and J by 1 base, with 4 bases between them. Germline loops: CDR1 SGHNT, CDR2 YYREEE (reference sequence). CDR3 DNA sequence: TGTGCCAGCAGCTTGGGGGCGAACACTGAAGCTTTCTTT. Protein: CASSLGANTEAFF.

V is TRBV5-1 and J is TRBJ2-2; a weak D match, TRBD2 (5 bases). The length of the CDR3 is 17 residues. Trimming removed 0 bases at V and 4 bases at J, with 16 bases between. Germline values: CDR1 SGHRS, CDR2 YFSETQ. CDR3 nucleotide sequence: TGCGCCAGCAGCTTGGCCTACAATCCCCGGGGCACCGGGGAGCTGTTTTTT. Protein product: CASSLAYNPRGTGELFF.

The rearrangement joins TRBV9 to TRBJ2-3; 7 positions agree with TRBD2. Germline CDR1 reads SGDLS; CDR2 reads YYNGEE. CDR3 length: 15 amino acids. With 0 bases clipped from V and 2 bases from J, the junction kept 3 bases outside the gene matches. CDR3 nucleotide sequence: TGTGCCAGCAGCGTAGCACTAGCGCTCACAGATACGCAGTATTTT. Its translation: CASSVALALTDTQYF.

The chain is built from TRBV13 and TRBJ2-5; TRBD1 matches 7 bases. The DNA end is more similar to TRBJ2-7, so the J call may be wrong. Germline CDR1 PRHDT, CDR2 FYEKMQ (reference sequence). This CDR3 contains 14 residues. This chain's CDR3 is CASSSLTGYHEQYF. Here the CDR3 DNA reads TGTGCCAGCAGCTCGCTGACAGGGTACCACGAGCAGTACTTC.

The chain carries TRBV28 and TRBJ2-7, with D uncertain. Germline V CDR1 and CDR2: MDHEN, SYDVKM. Trimming shortened V by 7 bases and J by 2 bases, and 6 bases separated the two germline ends. CDR3 length: 11 amino acids. CDR3 bases: TGTGCCAGCAAATACACCTACGAGCAGTACTTC. Its protein is CASKYTYEQYF.

The rearrangement joins TRBV2 to TRBJ2-1, with 8 positions matching TRBD2. CDR3 length: 12 residues. The junction had 6 bases not matched to a gene; V was cut back by 8 bases and J by 9 bases. Germline values: CDR1 SNHLY, CDR2 FYNNEI. For the CDR3, the DNA is TGTGCCAGCTGGGGGGCGGGAGGTGAGCAGTTCTTC. Encoded protein: CASWGAGGEQFF.

V gene TRBV19 combines with J gene TRBJ1-2; no firm D call. The CDR3 is 14 amino acids. Germline assignment: CDR1 LNHDA and CDR2 SQIVND (reference sequence). Between the trimmed V and J ends, which lost 3 bases and 2 bases, there was a span of 10 bases. CDR3 amino acids: CASSITWANYGYTF. The CDR3, as DNA: TGTGCCAGTAGTATTACTTGGGCAAACTATGGCTACACCTTC.

This rearrangement joins TRBV6-5 to TRBJ2-7; TRBD2 aligns across 8 bases. This CDR3 region has 14 residues. Germline CDR1 MNHEY, CDR2 SVGAGI. Trimming cost V 6 bases and J 0 bases; bases outside gene matches: 4. CDR3 sequence (DNA): TGTGCCAGCAGGAAAGCGGGAGCCTCCTACGAGCAGTACTTC. It translates to CASRKAGASYEQYF.

V gene TRBV28 combines with J gene TRBJ2-7; unclear D gene. The V gene's germline CDR1 is MDHEN and CDR2 SYDVKM. V was trimmed by 6 bases and J by 4 bases, leaving 13 bases between them. The CDR3 extends over 13 amino acids. DNA of the CDR3: TGTGCCAGCAGCTCCCTGCCCCAGTACGAGCAGTACTTC. Its protein product is CASSSLPQYEQYF.

The J gene is TRBJ1-2, the V gene TRBV2; D ambiguous. Germline CDR1 is SNHLY and CDR2 is FYNNEI. Trimming took off 4 bases at V and 3 bases at J, with 6 bases between the two ends. The CDR3 has 12 residues. The CDR3 DNA is TGTGCCAGCAGTGGGCAGGACTATGGCTACACCTTC. Translation gives CASSGQDYGYTF.

V gene TRBV7-8 combines with J gene TRBJ1-3, with D unresolved. This CDR3 is built from 15 residues. The germline V and J ends were trimmed by 8 bases and 0 bases, with 14 bases remaining between them. Germline assignment: CDR1 SGHVS and CDR2 FQNEAQ. CDR3 sequence: CASGPMANSGNTIYF. DNA for the CDR3: TGTGCCAGCGGCCCGATGGCAAACTCTGGAAACACCATATATTTT.

This chain connects TRBV5-1 to TRBJ1-1; weak D call: TRBD1 (6 bases). The CDR3 covers 15 residues. V was shortened by 4 bases and J by 1 base, with 14 bases between the two germline ends. The V gene's germline CDR1 is SGHRS and CDR2 YFSETQ. The CDR3 region is CASSRTVAPNTEAFF. DNA for the CDR3: TGCGCCAGCAGCCGGACAGTCGCACCGAACACTGAAGCTTTCTTT.